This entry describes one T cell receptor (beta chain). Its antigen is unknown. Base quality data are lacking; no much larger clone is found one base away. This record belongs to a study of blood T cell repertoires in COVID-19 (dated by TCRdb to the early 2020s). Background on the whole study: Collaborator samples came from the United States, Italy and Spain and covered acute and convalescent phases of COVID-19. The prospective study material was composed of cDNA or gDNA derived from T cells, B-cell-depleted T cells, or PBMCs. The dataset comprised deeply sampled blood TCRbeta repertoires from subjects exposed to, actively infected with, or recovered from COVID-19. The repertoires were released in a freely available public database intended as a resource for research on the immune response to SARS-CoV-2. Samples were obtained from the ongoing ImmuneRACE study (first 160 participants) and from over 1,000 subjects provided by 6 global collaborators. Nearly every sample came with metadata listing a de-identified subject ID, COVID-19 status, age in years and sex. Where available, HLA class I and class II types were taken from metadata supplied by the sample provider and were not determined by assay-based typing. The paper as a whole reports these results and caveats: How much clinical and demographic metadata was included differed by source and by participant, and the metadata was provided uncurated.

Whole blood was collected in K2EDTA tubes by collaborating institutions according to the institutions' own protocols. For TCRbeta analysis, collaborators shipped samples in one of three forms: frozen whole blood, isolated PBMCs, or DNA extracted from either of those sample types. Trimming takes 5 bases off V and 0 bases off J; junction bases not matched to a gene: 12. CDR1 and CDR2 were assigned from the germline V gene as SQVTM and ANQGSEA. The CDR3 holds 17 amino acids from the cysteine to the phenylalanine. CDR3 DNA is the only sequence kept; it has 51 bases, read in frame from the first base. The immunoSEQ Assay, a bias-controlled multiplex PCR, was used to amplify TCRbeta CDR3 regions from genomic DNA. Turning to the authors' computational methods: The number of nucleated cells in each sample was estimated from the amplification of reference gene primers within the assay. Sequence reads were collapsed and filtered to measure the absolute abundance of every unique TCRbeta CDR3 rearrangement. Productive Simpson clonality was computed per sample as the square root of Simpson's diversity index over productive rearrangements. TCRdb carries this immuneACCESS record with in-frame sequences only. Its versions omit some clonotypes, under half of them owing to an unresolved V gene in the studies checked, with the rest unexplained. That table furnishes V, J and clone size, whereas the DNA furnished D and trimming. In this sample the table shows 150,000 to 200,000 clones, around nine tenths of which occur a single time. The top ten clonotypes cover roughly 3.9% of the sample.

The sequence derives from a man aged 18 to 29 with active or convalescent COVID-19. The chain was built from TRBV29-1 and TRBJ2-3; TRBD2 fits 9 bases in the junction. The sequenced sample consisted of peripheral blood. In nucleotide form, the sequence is TGCAGCGTTCAGGGGCTAGCGGGGAAAACTAGCACAGATACGCAGTATTTT. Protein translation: CSVQGLAGKTSTDTQYF.